These T cell receptor beta chains were read from a single sample in a study of blood T cell repertoires in COVID-19. Libraries were prepared by immunoSEQ multiplex PCR; TCRdb keeps only in-frame clonotypes and omits some of them. The data show about 160,000 clones, 70% to 85% seen once. Sequenced: peripheral blood. All receptors derive from a woman in her thirties or forties with COVID-19, enrolled during active disease. Both conserved end residues are trimmed from each CDR3. A row's size may be missing; if present it is once, few, many or a size class.

V,size,CDR3
TRBV4-1,.,ASSPRSASGGARQF
TRBV28,.,ASSLKAGEQF
TRBV7-2,.,ASSLAGRSGEKLF
TRBV4-1,.,ASSRRLGGEGLQETQY
TRBV30,.,AWSVLKGAGGYT
TRBV7-6,.,ASSSPSGGTGELF
TRBV28,.,ASSLSGNTIY
TRBV27,.,ASSLRGGGKVAGNTIY
TRBV5-4,.,ASSPPPLGRGWDTQY
TRBV2,.,ASITVTDYEQY
TRBV25-1,.,ASSATGVGQPQH
TRBV11-2,.,ASSSNYGENEQF
TRBV7-3,.,ASSRNGGATGTYGYT
TRBV7-8,.,ASSLSGNTEAF
TRBV19,.,ASSRRDSGNTIY
TRBV27,.,ASSLSYGTEAF
TRBV29-1,.,SVDQGGDTEAF
TRBV12-3/TRBV12-4,.,ASSFGGAETQY
TRBV10-3,.,AISAEGTEAF
TRBV2,.,ASADWTRQETQY
TRBV24-1,.,ATSTGGLGNQPQH
TRBV29-1,.,SVGGSYEQY
TRBV9,.,ASSTKYGTGERWVSYEQY
TRBV18,few,ASSGTSGNNEQF
TRBV29-1,once,SVRQSYGYT
TRBV15,.,ATSPWTVNTGELF
TRBV9,.,ASSVSPVPPQY
TRBV7-9,.,ASSTPTPRGSSFYGYT
TRBV7-6,.,ASSLPPSGANVLT
TRBV4-2,many,ASSQDSGSRGGGYT
TRBV20-1,.,SANEGRGLVG
TRBV28,.,ASSPLRGGTGVYNEQF
TRBV7-6,few,ASSLNIWRETHHEQY
TRBV9,.,ASSVGPAGTEAF
TRBV27,.,ASTASRQSQQETQY
TRBV6-5,.,ASSPGQDNEKLF